A selection of T cell receptor beta chains follows, all from one sample in a study of blood T cell repertoires in COVID-19. Data came from immunoSEQ multiplex PCR; TCRdb stores just in-frame clones and leaves some out. The repertoire holds about 120,000 clones, with 70% to 80% as singletons. Sequencing was performed on peripheral blood. All receptors come from a human donor in a cohort sampled during active COVID-19. Each CDR3 is given with its conserved first and last residue. The order of the fields is V gene, CDR3 length, J gene, CDR3 protein.

V: TRBV6-2/TRBV6-3
length: 15
J: TRBJ1-4
CDR3: CASSYADRQNEKLFF

V: TRBV30
length: 15
J: TRBJ2-7
CDR3: CAWSPSVGASYEQYF

V: TRBV5-4
length: 16
J: TRBJ2-7
CDR3: CASSSPLAGSSYEQYF

V: TRBV10-3
length: 15
J: TRBJ1-3
CDR3: CAISPATGTGNTIYF

V: TRBV27
length: 15
J: TRBJ2-7
CDR3: CASSPIFGSGYEQYF

V: TRBV6-5
length: 15
J: TRBJ1-6
CDR3: CASRLGTGLDSPLHF

V: TRBV7-9
length: 14
J: TRBJ2-7
CDR3: CASRGPGQSYEQYF

V: TRBV30
length: 15
J: TRBJ2-5
CDR3: CAWSLSPRGPETQYF

V: TRBV3-1/TRBV3-2
length: 16
J: TRBJ2-5
CDR3: CASSQNQGQGGETQYF

V: TRBV5-5
length: 15
J: TRBJ2-1
CDR3: CASSLTSGDTNEQFF

V: TRBV9
length: 16
J: TRBJ1-1
CDR3: CASSPLGGDINTEAFF

V: TRBV27
length: 13
J: TRBJ1-2
CDR3: CASSFEGAYGYTF

V: TRBV18
length: 16
J: TRBJ1-3
CDR3: CASSDSEEFSGNTIYF

V: TRBV5-1
length: 15
J: TRBJ1-2
CDR3: CASSWGQGALYGYTF

V: TRBV7-9
length: 14
J: TRBJ2-7
CDR3: CASSLGTGVNEQYF

V: TRBV5-1
length: 18
J: TRBJ2-7
CDR3: CASSPPGTGVERSYEQYF

V: TRBV10-1
length: 13
J: TRBJ1-3
CDR3: CASSDTAGNTIYF

V: TRBV19
length: 16
J: TRBJ1-5
CDR3: CASGTTGPFSNQPQHF

V: TRBV27
length: 13
J: TRBJ2-7
CDR3: CASSFRGSYEQYF

V: TRBV29-1
length: 13
J: TRBJ2-7
CDR3: CSVEGQGEDEQYF

V: TRBV7-9
length: 14
J: TRBJ1-3
CDR3: CASSFDISGNTIYF

V: TRBV5-3
length: 15
J: TRBJ1-3
CDR3: CARSLRGSSGNTIYF

V: TRBV3-1/TRBV3-2
length: 13
J: TRBJ1-1
CDR3: CASSQGGPIEAFF

V: TRBV5-1
length: 15
J: TRBJ2-7
CDR3: CASSTLDRVLDEQYF

V: TRBV5-6
length: 16
J: TRBJ1-1
CDR3: CASSPNAGSGVTEAFF

V: TRBV6-6
length: 14
J: TRBJ2-1
CDR3: CASSGDTTYNEQFF

V: TRBV7-8
length: 13
J: TRBJ1-1
CDR3: CASSLGDYDEAFF

V: TRBV28
length: 16
J: TRBJ2-7
CDR3: CASSLLEFARSYEQYF